The rows below give T cell receptor beta chains drawn from one sample of a study of blood T cell repertoires in COVID-19. The protocol was immunoSEQ multiplex PCR, while the TCRdb copy is restricted to in-frame clones and leaves out a portion. The sample has roughly 150,000 clones; around four fifths are singletons. Sequences were obtained from PBMCs or T cells enriched from blood (not recorded which). The origin of the receptors is a woman aged 50 to 65 who had recovered from COVID-19. CDR3s include the opening cysteine and the closing phenylalanine or tryptophan. A D gene is named only where the DNA matches it firmly. Expanded clones are given a class, and other clones once, few, many or no size at all.

.	TRBV3-1/TRBV3-2	.	TRBJ2-5	TGTGCCAGCAGCCAAGGAGTTAACTTGTACCAAGAGACCCAGTACTTC	CASSQGVNLYQETQYF
.	TRBV3-1/TRBV3-2	.	TRBJ1-3	TGTGCCAGCAGTCTTCGGGGCTCTGGAAACACCATATATTTT	CASSLRGSGNTIYF
.	TRBV10-3	.	TRBJ2-7	TGTGCCATCAGTTTAGACAGGACCTACGAGCAGTACTTC	CAISLDRTYEQYF
few	TRBV5-1	.	TRBJ1-6	TGCGCCAGCAGCTTGGCCTCGGGTTATAATTCACCCCTCCACTTT	CASSLASGYNSPLHF
.	TRBV7-2	TRBD2	TRBJ2-3	TGTGCCAGCAGCTTTGGACTAGCGGGGGGGACAGATACGCAGTATTTT	CASSFGLAGGTDTQYF
many	TRBV4-1	TRBD1	TRBJ2-6	TGCGCCAGCAGCCGAACCGGGACAGGGGGTAGAACTGGGGCCAACGTCCTGACTTTC	CASSRTGTGGRTGANVLTF
.	TRBV11-2	TRBD2	TRBJ2-5	TGTGCCAGCAGCCAGGTGGGCGGGGGGGCATCAGAGACCCAGTACTTC	CASSQVGGGASETQYF
few	TRBV18	TRBD1	TRBJ1-3	TGTGCCAGCTCACCTGGGACAGGGGAGAACACCATATATTTT	CASSPGTGENTIYF
.	TRBV2	TRBD1	TRBJ1-2	TGTGCCAGCGCAAACGGGGACAGTGTCCACACCTTC	CASANGDSVHTF
once	TRBV28	TRBD1	TRBJ1-4	TGTGCCAGCAGTACCGAGCGGACAGGGGGCGGAATCATTTTT	CASSTERTGGGIIF
.	TRBV11-2	.	TRBJ1-6	TGTGCCAGCAGCTCCGTCGGGGGGCTGAGGAATTCACCCCTCCACTTT	CASSSVGGLRNSPLHF
medium-sized	TRBV19	TRBD2	TRBJ2-1	TGTGCCAGTAGTACCGGGACTAGCGGCTACAATGAGCAGTTCTTC	CASSTGTSGYNEQFF
.	TRBV6-5	TRBD1	TRBJ1-1	TGTGCCAGCACCACCTTGGCAGGGGGGACTGAAGCTTTCTTT	CASTTLAGGTEAFF
.	TRBV7-6	TRBD1	TRBJ1-1	TGTGCCAGCAGCTGGACAGGGGCGGGGACTGAAGCTTTCTTT	CASSWTGAGTEAFF
.	TRBV15	.	TRBJ1-5	TGTGCCACCAGCAGACAAATTTCAATCAGCAATCAGCCCCAGCATTTT	CATSRQISISNQPQHF
.	TRBV3-1/TRBV3-2	TRBD1	TRBJ1-6	TGTGCCAGCAGCCTAATGACAGGGGTAGTTTCACCCCTCCACTTT	CASSLMTGVVSPLHF
few	TRBV28	TRBD1	TRBJ1-2	TGTGCCAGCAGTTTATCAGGGGGCTACGGTGGCTACACCTTC	CASSLSGGYGGYTF
.	TRBV24-1	.	TRBJ2-2	TGTGCCACCAGTGACCAGACAGGATTGAGCGGGGAGCTGTTTTTT	CATSDQTGLSGELFF
.	TRBV5-4	.	TRBJ2-5	TGTGCCAGCAGCTTGTTGAGCTCGGTAGTACAAGAGACCCAGTACTTC	CASSLLSSVVQETQYF
few	TRBV5-8	.	TRBJ1-5	TGTGCCAGCAGCTTGCTTCCGGGGGGTCAGCCCCAGCATTTT	CASSLLPGGQPQHF
.	TRBV5-4	.	TRBJ1-3	TGTGCCAGCAGCTTGTTCGGGGGCTCTGGAAACACCATATATTTT	CASSLFGGSGNTIYF
.	TRBV5-1	.	TRBJ1-4	TGCGCCAGCAGCTTGACTGTTCCCAATGAAAAACTGTTTTTT	CASSLTVPNEKLFF
.	TRBV6-1	.	TRBJ1-2	TGTGCCAGCAGTGAAGAAACAGGGCATAACTATGGCTACACCTTC	CASSEETGHNYGYTF
.	TRBV29-1	.	TRBJ1-4	TGCAGCGTCGTGGTCGCCATGTCAGGGCGGGAAAAACTGTTTTTT	CSVVVAMSGREKLFF
once	TRBV6-1	.	TRBJ2-1	TGTGCCAGCAGTGAGGGCGGGGGCGGCAATGAGCAGTTCTTC	CASSEGGGGNEQFF
.	TRBV7-2	TRBD1	TRBJ2-2	TGTGCCAGCAGCGACAGGGGGCTGGACACCGGGGAGCTGTTTTTT	CASSDRGLDTGELFF
.	TRBV5-1	TRBD2	TRBJ2-3	TGCGCCAGCAGCGGGAATAGCGGGGTCGGCACAGATACGCAGTATTTT	CASSGNSGVGTDTQYF
.	TRBV27	TRBD1	TRBJ1-6	TGTGCCAGCAGTTGGAGACAGGGGGCGATTAATTCACCCCTCCACTTT	CASSWRQGAINSPLHF
.	TRBV7-9	TRBD2	TRBJ2-1	TGTGCCATCACCACGGACGGGGAGGGCTCCTTCTACAATGAGCAGTTCTTC	CAITTDGEGSFYNEQFF
.	TRBV18	.	TRBJ1-2	TGTGCCAGCTCACCAGGGGGGATACTCTATGGCTACACCTTC	CASSPGGILYGYTF
.	TRBV12-3/TRBV12-4	.	TRBJ2-7	TGTGCCAGCAGTTTAACAGTCTCCTACGAGCAGTACTTC	CASSLTVSYEQYF
.	TRBV10-3	.	TRBJ2-5	TGTGCCATCAGTGTCTCGACAGGCCACCGGGAGACCCAGTACTTC	CAISVSTGHRETQYF
.	TRBV24-1	TRBD1	TRBJ2-1	TGTGCCACCAGTGATCCTGGACAGGGACAGTACAGTGAGCAGTTCTTC	CATSDPGQGQYSEQFF
few	TRBV28	.	TRBJ1-5	TGTGCCAGCAGTTTATTGGGGGGGGGCAATCAGCCCCAGCATTTT	CASSLLGGGNQPQHF
.	TRBV6-1	.	TRBJ1-2	TGTGCCAGCAGTGAAGAACCGTCTATCCGTTTGTATGGCTACACCTTC	CASSEEPSIRLYGYTF
.	TRBV28	.	TRBJ1-4	TGTGCCAGCATGGGGGGTTCTAATGAAAAACTGTTTTTT	CASMGGSNEKLFF
.	TRBV19	TRBD1	TRBJ2-4	TGTGCCAGTTCCAGACAGGGGGACAAAAACATTCAGTACTTC	CASSRQGDKNIQYF
.	TRBV27	.	TRBJ1-5	TGTGCCAGCAGTCACCGGGATCCCACTAGCAATCAGCCCCAGCATTTT	CASSHRDPTSNQPQHF
.	TRBV10-3	.	TRBJ1-2	TGTGCCATCAGTGAGAATTCGGGGGGGTATGGCTACACCTTC	CAISENSGGYGYTF
.	TRBV28	.	TRBJ2-7	TGTGCCAGCAGTTTAAGGGGACACCACACCTACGAGCAGTACTTC	CASSLRGHHTYEQYF
once	TRBV28	.	TRBJ1-2	TGTGCCAGCAGTCCCGTACCGGACAGAGGCTACACCTTC	CASSPVPDRGYTF
.	TRBV3-1/TRBV3-2	.	TRBJ1-1	TGTGCCAGCAGCCAAGTCGACAGTTACACTGAAGCTTTCTTT	CASSQVDSYTEAFF
.	TRBV5-5	TRBD1	TRBJ1-4	TGTGCCAGCAGCTTTGGGGGGACAGGGGAAGAAAAACTGTTTTTT	CASSFGGTGEEKLFF
once	TRBV6-5	TRBD2	TRBJ2-7	TGTGCCAGCAGTTCGGGACTAGCGGGGGGCCTCTACGAGCAGTACTTC	CASSSGLAGGLYEQYF
.	TRBV29-1	.	TRBJ1-2	TGCAGCGGGAAGGGGTTAAACTATGGCTACACCTTC	CSGKGLNYGYTF
.	TRBV6-5	TRBD1	TRBJ1-2	TGTGCCAGCAGAGACAGGGGGCGCCTCTATGGCTACACCTTC	CASRDRGRLYGYTF
.	TRBV12-3/TRBV12-4	.	TRBJ1-3	TGTGCCAGCAGTCCCCTCTCTGGAAACACCATATATTTT	CASSPLSGNTIYF
.	TRBV7-9	.	TRBJ1-3	TGTGCCAGCAGATCCACGGCGGGGATCACTGGAAACACCATATATTTT	CASRSTAGITGNTIYF
.	TRBV28	.	TRBJ1-5	TGTGCCAGCAGTACCCCGATGGGAGGGCTAAATCAGCCCCAGCATTTT	CASSTPMGGLNQPQHF
.	TRBV6-1	.	TRBJ1-2	TGTGCCAGCAGTGAAGCGCAGACAGTGGACTATGGCTACACCTTC	CASSEAQTVDYGYTF
.	TRBV3-1/TRBV3-2	TRBD1	TRBJ1-1	TGTGCCAGCAGACCCCGGGACAGGGGACTTGAAGCTTTCTTT	CASRPRDRGLEAFF
.	TRBV28	.	TRBJ1-2	TGTGCCAGTCCCCTCGGCTACACCTTC	CASPLGYTF
.	TRBV7-6	.	TRBJ2-5	TGTGCCAGCAGCTTCCACTTCACCCAGTACTTC	CASSFHFTQYF
.	TRBV28	TRBD1	TRBJ2-5	TGTGCCAGCAGTATCTACAGGGGTCCTGAACGAGAGACCCAGTACTTC	CASSIYRGPERETQYF
.	TRBV6-5	TRBD1	TRBJ2-2	TGTGCCAGCAGTTACTGGACAGGGGGCTTCGGGGAGCTGTTTTTT	CASSYWTGGFGELFF
once	TRBV27	.	TRBJ2-1	TGTGCCAGCAGTTTGCGCCAAAGCTCCTACAATGAGCAGTTCTTC	CASSLRQSSYNEQFF
.	TRBV9	TRBD2	TRBJ2-3	TGTGCCAGCAGCGTAGGGGTACTAGCGGGGGGCAGGGCAGATACGCAGTATTTT	CASSVGVLAGGRADTQYF
.	TRBV7-9	.	TRBJ2-3	TGTGCCAGCAGCATTAACTCAGCGCACACAGATACGCAGTATTTT	CASSINSAHTDTQYF
.	TRBV10-3	.	TRBJ2-7	TGTGCCATCAGTGGTGAGGGATACGAGCAGTACTTC	CAISGEGYEQYF
.	TRBV28	TRBD1	TRBJ2-2	TGTGCCAGCAGCATGACAGGGCCGGGCACCGGGGAGCTGTTTTTT	CASSMTGPGTGELFF